What follows are 17 T cell receptor beta chains derived from one specimen sequenced in a study of blood T cell repertoires in COVID-19. The protocol was immunoSEQ multiplex PCR, while the TCRdb copy is restricted to in-frame clones and leaves out a portion. The table shows more than 250,000 clones, with roughly nine tenths occurring only once. Sequenced input: peripheral blood. The receptors here all came from a man aged 18 to 29 with active or convalescent COVID-19.

V and J are TRBV7-3 and TRBJ2-3, with D maybe TRBD2 (5 bases). The germline V gene has CDR1 SGHTA and CDR2 FQGTGA. The ends were cut back, 6 bases at V and 3 bases at J, with 16 bases in the middle. The CDR3 sequence is 15 residues long. The CDR3 reads CASSLSVALTDTQYF. CDR3 in DNA: TGTGCCAGCAGTCTATCTGTAGCGTTAACAGATACGCAGTATTTT.

About this clone: This sample includes further DNA sequences coding for the same CDR3. This sequence joins TRBV6-6 and TRBJ1-2; D ambiguous. This CDR3 spans 12 amino acids. V was cut by 6 bases and J by 3 bases, with 8 bases left in between. Germline lookup yields CDR1 MNHNY and CDR2 SVGAGI (reference sequence). The DNA for the CDR3 is TGTGCCAGCAGCCCAACTGACTATGGCTACACCTTC. It yields the protein CASSPTDYGYTF.

The V and J genes are TRBV28 and TRBJ2-3; D may be TRBD1 (6 bases). CDR3 size: 13 residues. Germline values: CDR1 MDHEN, CDR2 SYDVKM. V gave up 5 bases and J gave up 6 bases, with 12 bases separating them. The CDR3 sequence is CASSLPGADTQYF. The CDR3 DNA is TGTGCCAGCAGTCTACCAGGGGCCGATACGCAGTATTTT.

Only a few counts were recorded for this clone. CDR3 coding DNA: TGTGCCAGCAGCCCTGGGACAGGGGGCCCGGGAACCGGGGAGCTGTTTTTT. Its translation: CASSPGTGGPGTGELFF. The chain is built from TRBV6-2 or TRBV6-3 and TRBJ2-2, with 12 bases aligning to TRBD1. This CDR3 has 17 residues. The J segment lost 5 bases and the V segment lost 6 bases, leaving 10 bases of the junction unmatched. The germline gives CDR1 MNHEY, CDR2 SVGEGT.

This chain links TRBV6-5 with TRBJ1-2; D might be TRBD1 (6 bases). Between the trimmed V and J ends, which lost 8 bases and 5 bases, there was a span of 18 bases. The CDR3 totals 14 residues. Germline V lookup: CDR1 MNHEY, CDR2 SVGAGI. CDR3: CASWRFGGEYGYTF. Here the CDR3 DNA reads TGTGCCAGCTGGCGGTTTGGGGGCGAATATGGCTACACCTTC.

J is TRBJ1-6 and V is TRBV19, with D tentatively TRBD1 (6 bases). CDR1 and CDR2 from the germline V gene are LNHDA and SQIVND (reference sequence). There are 15 residues in the CDR3. Trimming left V 8 bases short and J 6 bases short, with 17 bases between. CDR3 sequence (DNA): TGTGCCAGTGGCAGTCAGGGGCTGGGTAATTCACCCCTCCACTTT. Translation: CASGSQGLGNSPLHF.

This chain connects TRBV6-6 to TRBJ2-7; 7 bases match TRBD1. The trim removed 2 bases at V and 5 bases at J, leaving 6 bases unmatched. Germline CDR1 MNHNY, CDR2 SVGAGI (reference sequence). This CDR3 spans 14 amino acids. CDR3 region: CASSYTFTGDEQYF. CDR3 bases: TGTGCCAGCAGTTACACTTTCACAGGGGACGAGCAGTACTTC.

V and J are TRBV10-2 and TRBJ2-2; weak D call: TRBD1 (6 bases). The V and J ends lost 11 bases and 0 bases respectively, with 13 bases between them. The V gene's germline CDR1 is WSHSY and CDR2 SAAADI. There are 14 residues in the CDR3. CDR3 nucleotide sequence: TGCGCCTCAACCGGGACACCGAACACCGGGGAGCTGTTTTTT. Its translation: CASTGTPNTGELFF.

This chain joins TRBV19 and TRBJ1-2, with 7 positions matching TRBD1. CDR1 is LNHDA, CDR2 SQIVND, per germline (reference sequence). There are 14 residues in the CDR3. With 3 bases clipped from V and 4 bases from J, the junction kept 5 bases outside the gene matches. CDR3 loop: CASSIPTGSYGYTF. CDR3 DNA: TGTGCCAGTAGTATCCCGACAGGGAGCTATGGCTACACCTTC.

The chain combines TRBV24-1 with TRBJ1-2; D possibly corresponds to TRBD1 (6 bases). The V end was cut by 3 bases, the J end by 1 base, with 8 bases between. The germline V gene has CDR1 KGHDR and CDR2 SFDVKD. The CDR3 has 14 amino acids. The CDR3 spells CATSDGGRNYGYTF. DNA for the CDR3: TGTGCCACCAGTGATGGGGGCCGTAACTATGGCTACACCTTC.

The chain employs TRBV7-9 and TRBJ1-2, with unresolved D. V lost 4 bases, J lost 2 bases, and 2 bases lay in between. Per germline, CDR1 SEHNR and CDR2 FQNEAQ (reference sequence). This CDR3 has 11 amino acids. The CDR3 nucleotides read TGTGCCAGCAGCTCAAACTATGGCTACACCTTC. Protein sequence: CASSSNYGYTF.

This clone was found a few times. The V call is TRBV7-2, the J call TRBJ2-3; maybe TRBD2 (5 bases). Germline loops: CDR1 SGHTA, CDR2 FQGNSA. The length of the CDR3 is 15 residues. V gave up 5 bases and J gave up 2 bases, with 14 bases separating them. In DNA, the CDR3 is TGTGCCAGCAGCCTACAGCGGACCTACACAGATACGCAGTATTTT. It encodes CASSLQRTYTDTQYF.

The rearrangement uses TRBV7-6 and TRBJ2-1; D perhaps matches TRBD2 (5 bases). Germline V gives CDR1 SGHVS, CDR2 FNYEAQ. The V end was cut by 3 bases, the J end by 9 bases, with 12 bases between. This CDR3 comprises 13 residues. The CDR3 here is CASSFSPGVEQFF. CDR3 nucleotide sequence: TGTGCCAGCAGCTTTTCCCCCGGGGTTGAGCAGTTCTTC. The full variable domain, in which reference TRBV7-6 and TRBJ2-1 provide the parts outside the CDR3, is GAGVSQSPRYKVTKRGQDVALRCDPISGHVSLYWYRQALGQGPEFLTYFNYEAQQDKSGLPNDRFSAERPEGSISTLTIQRTEQRDSAMYRCASSFSPGVEQFFGPGTRLTVL.

V and J are TRBV9 and TRBJ2-3, with 12 bases that match TRBD2. Germline V gene sequence: CDR1 SGDLS, CDR2 YYNGEE. J gave up 6 bases and V 3 bases, and 5 bases lay outside the gene matches. This CDR3 is 15 amino acids long. The CDR3 sequence: CASSALAGGADTQYF. The CDR3, as DNA: TGTGCCAGCAGCGCACTAGCGGGGGGAGCGGATACGCAGTATTTT. The entire variable domain, with the rest obtained from reference TRBV9 and TRBJ2-3, is as follows: DSGVTQTPKHLITATGQRVTLRCSPRSGDLSVYWYQQSLDQGLQFLIQYYNGEERAKGNILERFSAQQFPDLHSELNLSSLELGDSALYFCASSALAGGADTQYFGPGTRLTVL.

There are many counts of this clone. The rearrangement links TRBV4-1 to TRBJ2-2; 13 nucleotides match TRBD2. With 5 bases clipped from V and 1 base from J, the junction kept 4 bases outside the gene matches. Germline V gene lookup returns CDR1 MGHRA and CDR2 YSYEKL. The CDR3 has 17 residues. CDR3 coding DNA: TGCGCCAGCAGCTTCCGGACTAGCGGGGGGAACACCGGGGAGCTGTTTTTT. Its protein product is CASSFRTSGGNTGELFF.

This clone was counted once. This chain uses TRBV5-5 with TRBJ2-2; D perhaps matches TRBD1 (6 bases). The CDR3 totals 13 residues. The germline CDR1 and CDR2 sequences are SGHKS and YYEKEE (reference sequence). The germline V and J ends were trimmed by 5 bases and 4 bases, with 9 bases remaining between them. The CDR3: CASRSRGTGELFF. DNA for the CDR3: TGTGCCAGCAGATCCAGGGGCACCGGGGAGCTGTTTTTT.

The chain has TRBV5-1 and TRBJ1-1, with D unclear. The CDR3 covers 13 residues. The germline V gene encodes CDR1 SGHRS and CDR2 YFSETQ. The V end lost 4 bases, the J end lost 2 bases, and 9 bases lay between the germline ends. CDR3 nucleotides: TGCGCCAGCAGCCCCCTAGGAAACACTGAAGCTTTCTTT. It specifies CASSPLGNTEAFF. Full variable domain (rest looked up from reference TRBV5-1 and TRBJ1-1): KAGVTQTPRYLIKTRGQQVTLSCSPISGHRSVSWYQQTPGQGLQFLFEYFSETQRNKGNFPGRFSGRQFSNSRSEMNVSTLELGDSALYLCASSPLGNTEAFFGQGTRLTVV.